A single sample is the source of the 23 T cell receptor beta chains below, sequenced in a study of blood T cell repertoires in COVID-19 (dated by TCRdb to the early 2020s). Receptor amplification or capture employed the immunoSEQ multiplex PCR assay. Here the immuneACCESS table is served through TCRdb, limited to in-frame sequences with V and J called. Missing clones are a known gap in these copies; in checked studies unresolved V genes cover under half, and the rest lacks a known reason. In this sample the table shows 150,000 to 200,000 clones, 80% of which occur a single time. The ten top clones hold less than 6% of the sample. Sequencing was done on a sample of PBMCs or T cells enriched from blood (not recorded which). Receptors were obtained from a man aged 35 to 55 who had recovered from COVID-19.

V gene TRBV30 combines with J gene TRBJ1-5, with 11 bases aligning to TRBD1. Germline V gene lookup returns CDR1 GTSNPN and CDR2 SVGIG (reference sequence). After removal of 4 bases from V and 1 base from J, the junction contained 6 bases not matched to a gene. The CDR3 contains 16 residues. CDR3 bases: TGTGCCTGGACGGGACAGGGGGGGTCGAGCAATCAGCCCCAGCATTTT. Its protein product is CAWTGQGGSSNQPQHF.

In DNA, the CDR3 is TGTGCCAGTAGTACCGGGACAGGGCGCGGGGAGACCCAGTACTTC. Amino acids: CASSTGTGRGETQYF. This chain joins TRBV19 and TRBJ2-5, with TRBD1 matching 9 bases. With 4 bases clipped from V and 5 bases from J, the junction kept 8 bases outside the gene matches. The CDR3 is 15 residues long. From germline, CDR1 is LNHDA and CDR2 SQIVND (reference sequence).

The chain couples TRBV14 to TRBJ1-1, with 7 nucleotides matching TRBD1. V was clipped by 2 bases and J by 1 base; unmatched bases: 4. The CDR3 is 15 residues long. Germline V CDR1 and CDR2: SGHDN, FVKESK. The DNA of the CDR3 is TGTGCCAGCAGCCAACGGGAGGGGGCGAACACTGAAGCTTTCTTT. It translates to CASSQREGANTEAFF. The full variable domain, its missing parts supplied by reference TRBV14 and TRBJ1-1, is EAGVTQFPSHSVIEKGQTVTLRCDPISGHDNLYWYRRVMGKEIKFLLHFVKESKQDESGMPNNRFLAERTGGTYSTLKVQPAELEDSGVYFCASSQREGANTEAFFGQGTRLTVV.

This clone was seen a single time. This chain's CDR3 is CASSTENTGELFF. DNA of the CDR3: TGTGCCAGCAGTACAGAGAACACCGGGGAGCTGTTTTTT. The V and J genes are TRBV6-5 and TRBJ2-2; D call uncertain. CDR1 is MNHEY, CDR2 SVGAGI, per germline. Trimming removed 5 bases at V and 1 base at J, with 5 bases between. The CDR3 has 13 amino acids.

The chain is built from TRBV6-5 and TRBJ1-2; D might be TRBD1 (5 bases). CDR1 is MNHEY and CDR2 is SVGAGI in the germline V gene. With 7 bases removed from V and 3 bases from J, the gap between germline ends came to 18 bases. The CDR3 totals 15 residues. The CDR3 nucleotides are TGTGCCAGCACCCCAGGGATGTTGCGGCACTATGGCTACACCTTC. It encodes CASTPGMLRHYGYTF.

The chain recombines TRBV7-8 with TRBJ1-6; D is uncertain. The CDR3 totals 13 residues. CDR1 and CDR2 from the germline V gene are SGHVS and FQNEAQ. V shed 4 bases and J shed 7 bases, with 8 bases lying between them. CDR3 residues: CASSSGGNSPLHF. CDR3 nucleotide sequence: TGTGCCAGCAGCTCAGGTGGCAATTCACCCCTCCACTTT.

This CDR3 reads CASSEGTSGGETQYF. DNA for the CDR3: TGTGCCAGCAGTGAAGGGACTAGCGGGGGAGAGACCCAGTACTTC. This chain uses TRBV2 with TRBJ2-5; TRBD2 matches 13 bases. V was clipped by 1 base and J by 4 bases; unmatched bases: 0. The CDR3 spans 15 residues. The germline V gene encodes CDR1 SNHLY and CDR2 FYNNEI.

The rearrangement uses TRBV2 and TRBJ1-6, with TRBD1 matching over 8 bases. The J segment lost 6 bases and the V segment lost 6 bases, leaving 7 bases of the junction unmatched. Germline assignment: CDR1 SNHLY and CDR2 FYNNEI. The CDR3 extends over 15 amino acids. CDR3 sequence (DNA): TGTGCCAGCAGATATAGACAGGGGATTAATTCACCCCTCCACTTT. It translates to CASRYRQGINSPLHF.

The chain joins TRBV2 to TRBJ1-5; D may be TRBD1 (6 bases). CDR1 and CDR2 (germline): SNHLY, FYNNEI. The V gene lost 6 bases and the J gene lost 3 bases, with 15 bases spanning the gap. This CDR3 contains 15 residues. The CDR3 sequence: CASRRGPGNNQPQHF. The CDR3 DNA reads as TGTGCCAGCAGGCGGGGGCCCGGGAACAATCAGCCCCAGCATTTT. Combining the CDR3 with reference TRBV2 and TRBJ1-5 gives the whole variable domain EPEVTQTPSHQVTQMGQEVILRCVPISNHLYFYWYRQILGQKVEFLVSFYNNEISEKSEIFDDQFSVERPDGSNFTLKIRSTKLEDSAMYFCASRRGPGNNQPQHFGDGTRLSIL.

The rearrangement uses TRBV7-9 and TRBJ2-7, with TRBD2 identical over 14 bases. V lost 4 bases to trimming and J lost 5 bases; unmatched junction nucleotides: 4. The germline V gene has CDR1 SEHNR and CDR2 FQNEAQ (reference sequence). The CDR3 consists of 15 residues. The CDR3 coding sequence is TGTGCCAGCAGCTCGACTAGCGGGGGGGATCACGAGCAGTACGTC. Its protein is CASSSTSGGDHEQYV.

The V gene is TRBV6-5, the J gene TRBJ2-7, with D maybe TRBD1 (7 bases). The CDR3 extends over 14 amino acids. Trimming removed 6 bases from V and 5 bases from J, with 17 bases in between. Looked up from germline, CDR1 is MNHEY and CDR2 is SVGAGI. In nucleotides, the CDR3 is TGTGCCAGCAGAAGGAGGGGGCGCATCAACGAGCAGTACTTC. It translates to CASRRRGRINEQYF.

This clone was recorded a few times. The chain carries TRBV27 and TRBJ1-1; TRBD1 matches at 12 bases. Germline V gene sequence: CDR1 MNHEY, CDR2 SMNVEV (reference sequence). The V gene end was trimmed by 5 bases and the J gene end by 5 bases; junction bases not matched to a gene: 12. The CDR3 totals 17 residues. CDR3 nucleotides: TGTGCCAGCAGTCCGTGGGGACAGGGGGCCCTGAGAACTGAAGCTTTCTTT. It codes for CASSPWGQGALRTEAFF.

The CDR3 nucleotides are TGTGCCAGCAGCTCCGGACTAGCGGTGGGGAAGACCCAGTACTTC. Protein: CASSSGLAVGKTQYF. The chain is built from TRBV5-5 and TRBJ2-5; 10 bases line up with TRBD2. The germline V gene has CDR1 SGHKS and CDR2 YYEKEE (reference sequence). The CDR3 is 15 residues long. Trimming removed 3 bases from V and 6 bases from J; junction bases left unmatched: 8. The full variable domain, in which reference TRBV5-5 and TRBJ2-5 provide the parts outside the CDR3, is DAGVTQSPTHLIKTRGQQVTLRCSPISGHKSVSWYQQVLGQGPQFIFQYYEKEERGRGNFPDRFSARQFPNYSSELNVNALLLGDSALYLCASSSGLAVGKTQYFGPGTRLLVL.

J is TRBJ1-1 and V is TRBV5-1, with 8 bases aligning to TRBD1. CDR1 is SGHRS and CDR2 is YFSETQ in the germline V gene. Losses at the gene ends were 6 bases for V and 1 base for J; bases not matched to a gene: 5. The CDR3 length is 14 residues. The CDR3 loop reads CASTFGTGNTEAFF. The CDR3 DNA reads TGCGCCAGCACCTTTGGGACAGGGAACACTGAAGCTTTCTTT.

The chain uses TRBV5-8 and TRBJ1-5; D not resolved. V was cut by 4 bases and J by 5 bases, with 13 bases left in between. Germline lookup yields CDR1 SGHTS and CDR2 YDEGEE. The CDR3 contains 14 residues. The CDR3 is CASSPREAYQPQHF. CDR3 coding DNA: TGTGCCAGCAGCCCCCGGGAGGCTTATCAGCCCCAGCATTTT.

The CDR3 here is CASSPTGETSYNEQFF. DNA for the CDR3: TGCGCCAGCAGCCCGACGGGGGAAACCTCCTACAATGAGCAGTTCTTC. The chain carries TRBV4-1 and TRBJ2-1; possible D gene TRBD2, 6 bases. The CDR3 totals 16 residues. Trimming took off 4 bases at V and 0 bases at J, with 13 bases between the two ends. The germline CDR1 and CDR2 sequences are MGHRA and YSYEKL.

The chain couples TRBV25-1 to TRBJ2-5; D gene ambiguous. V was trimmed by 3 bases and J by 2 bases, leaving 10 bases between them. Germline V lookup: CDR1 MGHDK, CDR2 SYGVNS. CDR3 size: 14 residues. CDR3 in amino acids: CASSEVFRQETQYF. The CDR3 DNA follows: TGTGCCAGCAGTGAGGTGTTCAGGCAAGAGACCCAGTACTTC.

The chain recombines TRBV5-1 with TRBJ2-5, with D possibly matching TRBD2 (6 bases). There are 15 residues in the CDR3. The ends were cut back, 2 bases at V and 1 base at J, with 12 bases in the middle. Germline V CDR1 and CDR2: SGHRS, YFSETQ. CDR3 coding DNA: TGCGCCAGCAGCTTATGGAGGGGATCCCAAGAGACCCAGTACTTC. Translated: CASSLWRGSQETQYF. Based on the CDR3 plus reference TRBV5-1 and TRBJ2-5, the full variable domain is KAGVTQTPRYLIKTRGQQVTLSCSPISGHRSVSWYQQTPGQGLQFLFEYFSETQRNKGNFPGRFSGRQFSNSRSEMNVSTLELGDSALYLCASSLWRGSQETQYFGPGTRLLVL.

The sample holds a few counts of this clone. The V call is TRBV7-3, the J call TRBJ2-3; 8 nucleotides line up with TRBD1. V gave up 5 bases and J gave up 6 bases; unmatched junction bases: 4. Germline CDR1 is SGHTA and CDR2 is FQGTGA. The CDR3 extends over 13 amino acids. Here the CDR3 reads CASSRRDRDTQYF. The CDR3 region has the DNA TGTGCCAGCAGCCGCCGGGACAGGGATACGCAGTATTTT.

This chain connects TRBV5-1 to TRBJ2-2; 8 bases fit TRBD1. Germline trimming cut 5 bases from V and 4 bases from J; bases unmatched to any gene: 7. The CDR3 is made up of 15 amino acids. Per germline, CDR1 SGHRS and CDR2 YFSETQ. The CDR3 coding sequence is TGCGCCAGCAGGGTGGGGACAGGACGCACCGGGGAGCTGTTTTTT. Translated: CASRVGTGRTGELFF.

This clone appeared once. The gene calls are TRBV4-1 and TRBJ2-3; TRBD2 matches 13 bases. Germline trimming cut 0 bases from V and 0 bases from J; bases unmatched to any gene: 12. This CDR3 contains 21 residues. Germline lookup yields CDR1 MGHRA and CDR2 YSYEKL. CDR3 sequence reads: CASSQDRGLAGTRASTDTQYF. The CDR3, as DNA: TGCGCCAGCAGCCAAGATCGGGGACTAGCGGGGACCCGAGCTAGCACAGATACGCAGTATTTT.

As DNA, the CDR3 is TGTGCCAGCAGCTTACCCCCAGGTGAGCAGTTCTTC. This translates into CASSLPPGEQFF. The chain links TRBV7-9 to TRBJ2-1; no clear D. V lost 2 bases and J lost 9, with 8 bases in between. Germline values: CDR1 SEHNR, CDR2 FQNEAQ (reference sequence). The CDR3 runs to 12 residues. Variable domain in full (rest from reference TRBV7-9 and TRBJ2-1): DTGVSQNPRHKITKRGQNVTFRCDPISEHNRLYWYRQTLGQGPEFLTYFQNEAQLEKSRLLSDRFSAERPKGSFSTLEIQRTEQGDSAMYLCASSLPPGEQFFGPGTRLTVL.

The rearrangement joins TRBV15 to TRBJ1-5; maybe TRBD1 (6 bases). Trimming cost V 8 bases and J 3 bases, with 11 bases left between them. This CDR3 spans 13 amino acids. The germline V gene has CDR1 LNHNV and CDR2 YYDKDF (reference sequence). CDR3 DNA: TGTGCCACCCGAGGACAGCTCAATCAGCCCCAGCATTTT. Residues: CATRGQLNQPQHF.